This TCR beta chain was sequenced for a study of CD8 T cells in Susac syndrome. The RNA, roughly 0.45 to 1 ug, was put through reverse transcription using random hexamers. Multiplex PCR with immunoSEQ amplified the TCR beta CDR3 across 54 Vbeta and 13 Jbeta. Using its own MiXCR run on the immunoSEQ multiplex PCR reads, TCRdb lists one record per CDR3 protein. The table includes 150,000 to 180,000 distinct CDR3 sequences, about 94% detected once. Stable or active relapsing-remitting multiple sclerosis, untreated and meeting revised McDonald criteria, defined the controls. Sequenced: CD8+ T cells from PBMCs. This clonotype was obtained from a human donor with multiple sclerosis.

The DNA for the CDR3 is TGTGCCAGTAGGAGCAATGAGCAGTTCTTC. Its translation: CASRSNEQFF. The gene calls are TRBV19 and TRBJ2-1; D ambiguous. Trimming left V 6 bases short and J 6 bases short, with 3 bases between. The CDR3 is 10 residues long. Germline V gene lookup returns CDR1 LNHDA and CDR2 SQIVND (reference sequence). The variable domain in full, with the rest retrieved from reference TRBV19 and TRBJ2-1, is DGGITQSPKYLFRKEGQNVTLSCEQNLNHDAMYWYRQDPGQGLRLIYYSQIVNDFQKGDIAEGYSVSREKKESFPLTVTSAQKNPTAFYLCASRSNEQFFGPGTRLTVL.